The 29 T cell receptor beta chains listed next were all sequenced from one sample in a study of blood T cell repertoires in COVID-19. The data were produced by immunoSEQ multiplex PCR, yet TCRdb's version contains in-frame clones alone and is incomplete. There are about 230,000 clones in the sample; more than 70% occur only once, and 2% to 2.5% lies in the top ten. Sequencing input: PBMCs or T cells enriched from blood (not recorded which). The receptors originated from a woman in her thirties or forties with acute COVID-19.

The chain combines TRBV7-9 with TRBJ1-2; no firm D call. The germline V gene has CDR1 SEHNR and CDR2 FQNEAQ (reference sequence). Trimming left V 5 bases short and J 1 base short, with 5 bases between. The CDR3 runs 12 residues. Here the CDR3 reads CASSPNNYGYTF. CDR3 bases: TGTGCCAGCAGCCCTAATAACTATGGCTACACCTTC.

Note on this clone: The sample carries other DNA sequences with the same CDR3. This chain uses TRBV7-2 with TRBJ1-3; TRBD1 might be the D (6 bases). The CDR3 consists of 15 residues. CDR1 and CDR2 (germline): SGHTA, FQGNSA. Trimming shortened V by 5 bases and J by 2 bases, and 13 bases separated the two germline ends. The CDR3 bases are TGTGCCAGCAGCCTGGACGGGGGGCCTGGAAACACCATATATTTT. It codes for CASSLDGGPGNTIYF.

V is TRBV30 and J is TRBJ2-2, with 7 bases that match TRBD2. The junction had 8 bases not matched to a gene; V was cut back by 0 bases and J by 7 bases. The CDR3 is made up of 15 amino acids. CDR1 GTSNPN and CDR2 SVGIG come from the germline V gene (reference sequence). As DNA, the CDR3 is TGTGCCTGGAGTGTACCCAGCGGGGCGATCGGGGAGCTGTTTTTT. Protein product: CAWSVPSGAIGELFF.

This chain links TRBV7-2 with TRBJ2-7, with 7 bases matching TRBD1. Germline CDR1 and CDR2: SGHTA and FQGNSA. CDR3 size: 14 residues. V gave up 2 bases and J gave up 4 bases; unmatched junction bases: 5. The CDR3 region has the DNA TGTGCCAGCAGCTTAAATACAGGGGCGTACGAGCAGTACTTC. Amino acids: CASSLNTGAYEQYF.

The chain carries TRBV5-1 and TRBJ2-1; D might be TRBD2 (5 bases). Trimming shortened V by 2 bases and J by 8 bases, and 8 bases separated the two germline ends. The germline V gene encodes CDR1 SGHRS and CDR2 YFSETQ. The CDR3 runs 12 residues. The CDR3 loop reads CASSLPSYEQFF. As DNA, the CDR3 is TGCGCCAGCAGCTTACCTAGCTATGAGCAGTTCTTC. Filled out from reference TRBV5-1 and TRBJ2-1, the complete variable domain reads KAGVTQTPRYLIKTRGQQVTLSCSPISGHRSVSWYQQTPGQGLQFLFEYFSETQRNKGNFPGRFSGRQFSNSRSEMNVSTLELGDSALYLCASSLPSYEQFFGPGTRLTVL.

This chain links TRBV6-5 with TRBJ2-2, with a possible D match to TRBD2 (5 bases). This CDR3 region has 13 residues. CDR1 and CDR2 from the germline V gene are MNHEY and SVGAGI. Trimming took off 2 bases at V and 7 bases at J, with 8 bases between the two ends. CDR3 bases: TGTGCCAGCAGTTACGGTGGGAGCGGGGAGCTGTTTTTT. Protein: CASSYGGSGELFF.

The V and J genes are TRBV27 and TRBJ1-1; no clear D gene. V lost 7 bases, J lost 1 base, and 13 bases lay in between. Germline V lookup: CDR1 MNHEY, CDR2 SMNVEV (reference sequence). This CDR3 is 14 amino acids long. The CDR3 reads CASMEWRENTEAFF. The CDR3 nucleotides read TGTGCCAGCATGGAGTGGCGGGAGAACACTGAAGCTTTCTTT.

This chain connects TRBV9 to TRBJ2-1; tentative D call: TRBD1 (6 bases). Per germline, CDR1 SGDLS and CDR2 YYNGEE. Trimming cost V 0 bases and J 8 bases, with 15 bases left between them. CDR3 size: 15 residues. The CDR3 region has the DNA TGTGCCAGCAGCGTAGTACAGGGAAGTTTCTATGAGCAGTTCTTC. It is translated as CASSVVQGSFYEQFF. The whole variable domain, filled in from reference TRBV9 and TRBJ2-1, reads DSGVTQTPKHLITATGQRVTLRCSPRSGDLSVYWYQQSLDQGLQFLIQYYNGEERAKGNILERFSAQQFPDLHSELNLSSLELGDSALYFCASSVVQGSFYEQFFGPGTRLTVL.

The chain uses TRBV7-2 and TRBJ1-2, with D unclear. The CDR3 spans 11 residues. Germline loops: CDR1 SGHTA, CDR2 FQGNSA. V was trimmed by 4 bases and J by 8 bases, leaving 8 bases between them. The CDR3 here is CASSSTWGYTF. The CDR3 nucleotides are TGTGCCAGCAGCTCCACATGGGGCTACACCTTC.

The rearrangement uses TRBV5-4 and TRBJ1-6; D perhaps matches TRBD1 (5 bases). Trimming took off 0 bases at V and 4 bases at J, with 11 bases between the two ends. The length of the CDR3 is 16 residues. Per the germline V gene, CDR1 is SGHNT and CDR2 is YYREEE (reference sequence). The CDR3 coding sequence is TGTGCCAGCAGCTTGGCCATGGGACTGTATAATTCACCCCTCCACTTT. Translated: CASSLAMGLYNSPLHF.

This chain uses TRBV5-6 with TRBJ2-5; 9 bases agree with TRBD2. The CDR3 length is 14 residues. Unmatched junction bases numbered 2, after V lost 0 bases and J lost 5 bases. Germline CDR1 and CDR2: SGHDT and YYEEEE. Here the CDR3 reads CASSLGLAGETQYF. DNA of the CDR3: TGTGCCAGCAGCTTGGGTCTAGCGGGGGAGACCCAGTACTTC.

The table lists this clone with a count of one. The gene calls are TRBV5-1 and TRBJ1-5, with D unresolved. Trimming removed 4 bases at V and 2 bases at J, with 7 bases between. Germline V gene lookup returns CDR1 SGHRS and CDR2 YFSETQ. The CDR3 extends over 13 amino acids. CDR3 sequence reads: CASSNTGNQPQHF. CDR3 DNA: TGCGCCAGCAGCAACACAGGCAATCAGCCCCAGCATTTT.

The V call is TRBV19, the J call TRBJ2-1; a possible D gene is TRBD2 (5 bases). The CDR3 sequence is 15 residues long. CDR1 and CDR2 (germline): LNHDA, SQIVND (reference sequence). Trimming removed 1 base from V and 8 bases from J, with 15 bases in between. The DNA of the CDR3 is TGTGCCAGTAGTATAGGTCGGGGTATTGGAGATGAGCAGTTCTTC. Translation: CASSIGRGIGDEQFF.

The genes are TRBV30 and TRBJ2-1; perhaps TRBD2 as D (6 bases). The CDR3 is made up of 16 amino acids. Trimming stripped 0 bases from V and 10 bases from J, with 22 bases between. CDR1 and CDR2 (germline): GTSNPN, SVGIG (reference sequence). The CDR3 coding sequence is TGTGCCTGGAGTGTCCCTCCGGGGGTAGATTTTTACGAGCAGTTCTTC. This gives the protein CAWSVPPGVDFYEQFF. Together with reference TRBV30 and TRBJ2-1, the CDR3 gives the full variable domain: SQTIHQWPATLVQPVGSPLSLECTVEGTSNPNLYWYRQAAGRGLQLLFYSVGIGQISSEVPQNLSASRPQDRQFILSSKKLLLSDSGFYLCAWSVPPGVDFYEQFFGPGTRLTVL.

DNA for the CDR3: TGTGCCAGCAGCCTCGGGGGGCGGGGGAGCAATTCACCCCTCCACTTT. It translates to CASSLGGRGSNSPLHF. This chain uses TRBV9 with TRBJ1-6; weak D call: TRBD1 (6 bases). Germline CDR1 and CDR2: SGDLS and YYNGEE. Trimming shortened V by 4 bases and J by 7 bases, and 18 bases separated the two germline ends. There are 16 residues in the CDR3.

The chain couples TRBV9 to TRBJ2-3, with 9 nucleotides matching TRBD2. V gave up 0 bases and J gave up 4 bases; unmatched junction bases: 6. CDR1 and CDR2 (germline): SGDLS, YYNGEE. The CDR3 is 16 amino acids. CDR3 sequence reads: CASSVAGGRVADTQYF. DNA of the CDR3: TGTGCCAGCAGCGTAGCCGGCGGGAGGGTCGCAGATACGCAGTATTTT.

V and J are TRBV11-2 and TRBJ2-7; a possible D gene is TRBD1 (6 bases). Trimming removed 5 bases at V and 4 bases at J, with 9 bases between. CDR3 length equals 12 residues. The germline V gene encodes CDR1 SGHAT and CDR2 FQNNGV. DNA of the CDR3: TGTGCCAGCAGCATGAGGGGGTACGAGCAGTACTTC. Translating gives CASSMRGYEQYF. Looking up the rest from reference TRBV11-2 and TRBJ2-7 gives the full variable domain: EAGVAQSPRYKIIEKRQSVAFWCNPISGHATLYWYQQILGQGPKLLIQFQNNGVVDDSQLPKDRFSAERLKGVDSTLKIQPAKLEDSAVYLCASSMRGYEQYFGPGTRLTVT.

The J gene is TRBJ2-7, the V gene TRBV11-2; 7 nucleotides line up with TRBD2. The CDR3 runs 13 residues. From germline, CDR1 is SGHAT and CDR2 FQNNGV. With 2 bases clipped from V and 3 bases from J, the junction kept 1 base outside the gene matches. The CDR3 loop is CASSLPSGYEQYV. CDR3 DNA sequence: TGTGCCAGCAGCTTACCTAGCGGCTACGAGCAGTACGTC.

This clone was detected once. The chain has TRBV5-1 and TRBJ2-5; the D gene is possibly TRBD2 (5 bases). V lost 0 bases and J 2 bases, leaving 11 bases between the germline ends. The CDR3 is 15 residues long. Germline CDR1 is SGHRS and CDR2 is YFSETQ. The CDR3 loop is CASSLELAAQETQYF. The CDR3 coding sequence is TGCGCCAGCAGCTTGGAGCTAGCCGCTCAAGAGACCCAGTACTTC.

V is TRBV11-2 and J is TRBJ2-3; a possible D gene is TRBD2 (6 bases). Germline CDR1 is SGHAT and CDR2 is FQNNGV. V lost 9 bases and J 3 bases, leaving 31 bases between the germline ends. This CDR3 is built from 19 residues. Here the CDR3 reads CASRRWLLRSRRGTDTQYF. The DNA for the CDR3 is TGTGCCAGTCGCCGGTGGTTACTAAGGAGTAGGAGGGGTACAGATACGCAGTATTTT.

The chain has TRBV2 and TRBJ1-2, with a weak D call TRBD1 (5 bases). The V end lost 7 bases, the J end lost 4 bases, and 19 bases lay between the germline ends. CDR1 is SNHLY and CDR2 is FYNNEI in the germline V gene. CDR3 length: 15 amino acids. The CDR3 is CASNPAAGGGYGYTF. Here the CDR3 DNA reads TGTGCCAGCAATCCCGCCGCGGGGGGGGGCTATGGCTACACCTTC.

The CDR3 coding sequence is TGTGCCAGCAGCTCCTGGACACTCAACACTGAAGCTTTCTTT. Its translation is CASSSWTLNTEAFF. The chain joins TRBV7-9 to TRBJ1-1; D might be TRBD1 (5 bases). Trimming took off 4 bases at V and 2 bases at J, with 11 bases between the two ends. CDR3 size: 14 residues. Germline CDR1 is SEHNR and CDR2 is FQNEAQ (reference sequence).

CDR3 nucleotide sequence: TGTGCCACCAGCAGAGATTGGGGGGCGCGGGAGGTCTATGAGACCCAGTACTTC. Its protein product is CATSRDWGAREVYETQYF. The chain links TRBV15 to TRBJ2-5; 8 nucleotides match TRBD2. CDR3 length: 18 amino acids. The germline V gene has CDR1 LNHNV and CDR2 YYDKDF (reference sequence). Trimming cost V 0 bases and J 5 bases; bases outside gene matches: 14. Looking up the rest from reference TRBV15 and TRBJ2-5 gives the full variable domain: DAMVIQNPRYQVTQFGKPVTLSCSQTLNHNVMYWYQQKSSQAPKLLFHYYDKDFNNEADTPDNFQSRRPNTSFCFLDIRSPGLGDTAMYLCATSRDWGAREVYETQYFGPGTRLLVL.

This CDR3 is CARSFRTGGKDNSPLHF. In DNA form, the CDR3 reads TGTGCCAGAAGCTTCCGCACAGGGGGGAAGGATAATTCACCCCTCCACTTT. The chain couples TRBV7-5 to TRBJ1-6; the table's D call TRBD1 went unverified against the DNA. TRBV7-5 is a recognized pseudogene. The CDR3 extends over 17 amino acids.

This chain uses TRBV11-2 with TRBJ1-2, with unresolved D. This CDR3 contains 13 residues. Trimming shortened V by 0 bases and J by 1 base, and 3 bases separated the two germline ends. CDR1 is SGHAT and CDR2 is FQNNGV in the germline V gene. The CDR3 is CASSLDSNYGYTF. The DNA for the CDR3 is TGTGCCAGCAGCTTAGACAGTAACTATGGCTACACCTTC.

This clone showed up just once. The V gene is TRBV2, the J gene TRBJ1-4, with TRBD1 matching over 8 bases. Looked up from germline, CDR1 is SNHLY and CDR2 is FYNNEI. After removal of 7 bases from V and 8 bases from J, the junction contained 12 bases not matched to a gene. The CDR3 is 15 residues long. The CDR3 loop reads CASTKTQGAGEKLFF. In DNA, the CDR3 is TGTGCCAGCACTAAAACTCAGGGGGCTGGGGAAAAACTGTTTTTT.

The V gene is TRBV5-1, the J gene TRBJ2-1; D gene uncertain. Germline CDR1 and CDR2: SGHRS and YFSETQ. The CDR3 runs to 13 residues. V was clipped by 0 bases and J by 6 bases, with 7 bases between them. The DNA for the CDR3 is TGCGCCAGCAGCTTGGTACAGCCCAATGAGCAGTTCTTC. Translating it yields CASSLVQPNEQFF. The full variable domain, with the rest looked up from reference TRBV5-1 and TRBJ2-1, is KAGVTQTPRYLIKTRGQQVTLSCSPISGHRSVSWYQQTPGQGLQFLFEYFSETQRNKGNFPGRFSGRQFSNSRSEMNVSTLELGDSALYLCASSLVQPNEQFFGPGTRLTVL.

This sequence joins TRBV3-1 (or the pseudogene TRBV3-2) and TRBJ1-3; D is unresolved. CDR1 and CDR2 (germline): LGHDT, YNNKEL (reference sequence). This CDR3 has 12 amino acids. Deletions cut 7 bases from V and 2 bases from J, with 6 bases between. The DNA for the CDR3 is TGTGCCAGCAACAGTGCTGGAAACACCATATATTTT. It yields the protein CASNSAGNTIYF.

The chain uses TRBV29-1 and TRBJ2-2, with D perhaps matching TRBD1 (7 bases). V gave up 8 bases and J gave up 1 base, with 11 bases separating them. The germline V gene has CDR1 SQVTM and CDR2 ANQGSEA. The CDR3 covers 13 residues. CDR3 amino acids: CSCGTVNTGELFF. The CDR3 nucleotides are TGCAGCTGCGGGACAGTGAACACCGGGGAGCTGTTTTTT.